Shown below are 4 T cell receptor beta chains from a single sample sequenced in a study of OX40 agonist ivuxolimab in advanced cancers. The data were produced by immunoSEQ multiplex PCR, yet TCRdb's version contains in-frame clones alone and is incomplete. Of 90,000 or so clones in the sample, roughly 90% were seen once. The input for sequencing was CD4+ or CD8+ T cells sorted from blood, taken in a trial of the OX40 agonist ivuxolimab. Receptors were obtained from an adult with an advanced solid tumor such as melanoma, head and neck, liver or kidney cancer.

The chain recombines TRBV9 with TRBJ2-5; 7 bases align to TRBD1. Germline V lookup: CDR1 SGDLS, CDR2 YYNGEE. CDR3 size: 16 residues. V trimming: 2 bases; J trimming: 1 base; junction bases outside the gene matches: 8. The CDR3 DNA reads as TGTGCCAGCAGCGTGATAGGGGGCGCAGGCCAAGAGACCCAGTACTTC. Translation: CASSVIGGAGQETQYF.

The chain joins TRBV5-1 to TRBJ2-7, with D possibly being TRBD2 (6 bases). V dropped 4 bases and J dropped 0 bases, with 11 bases sitting between them. The CDR3 spans 14 residues. The germline V gene encodes CDR1 SGHRS and CDR2 YFSETQ. CDR3 region: CASSASVDSYEQYF. In nucleotides, the CDR3 is TGCGCCAGCAGCGCTAGCGTCGACTCCTACGAGCAGTACTTC.

The J gene is TRBJ2-5, the V gene TRBV10-3; D possibly corresponds to TRBD2 (5 bases). The CDR3 sequence is 12 residues long. Germline loops: CDR1 ENHRY, CDR2 SYGVKD. Deletions cut 10 bases from V and 0 bases from J, with 9 bases between. The CDR3 DNA sequence: TGTGCCACAACGGGAAACCAAGAGACCCAGTACTTC. Translating gives CATTGNQETQYF.

This chain joins TRBV6-5 and TRBJ2-2; D gene unclear. V was cut by 2 bases and J by 3 bases, with 7 bases left in between. This CDR3 spans 14 amino acids. Germline V lookup: CDR1 MNHEY, CDR2 SVGAGI. CDR3 protein: CASSYARDTGELFF. The CDR3 coding sequence is TGTGCCAGCAGTTACGCACGCGACACCGGGGAGCTGTTTTTT.